Sequencing of this TCR beta chain was carried out in a study of T cell responses to AZD1222 COVID-19 vaccine (dated by TCRdb to 2020 to 2023). A note on the overall study: TCR sequencing covered more than 230 trial participants: nearly 210 given two doses of AZD1222 and 26 given two doses of MenACWY control vaccine. Trial participants were enrolled by age into 18-55, 56-69 and 70-plus year subgroups, with around 150, 28 and 57 TCR-sequenced participants respectively. Study-level results and caveats: Most participants were white British and females outnumbered males, and the authors suggested that clonal diversity may have been underestimated. The whole spike protein was spanned by vaccine-associated CD4 TCRs, and dominant responses were seen in regions 160-218 and 743-854. After two AZD1222 doses, spike-specific TCR breadth and depth were significantly higher than at day 0 and than in MenACWY recipients. Conclusions about previously exposed vaccinees are limited, since just five to seven AZD1222 recipients were seropositive for SARS-CoV-2 at baseline. Reportedly, almost half of the unique spike-specific TCRs recognized epitopes lying outside the regions that are mutated in the B.1.351 and B.1.1.7 variants. In the small 56-69-year group, the increase in depth fell short of significance, most likely because of low power. No day 14 peak-response samples were available, so repertoires were characterized only after the peak T cell response.

As for this clone: Its recognized antigen is unknown. Nothing much larger sits one base from this clone, and base qualities are not available.

The time point label, read with the paper, signifies: about 28 days (+/-7) after the second vaccine dose. AZD1222 recipients whose second dose came at about 4 weeks and those whose second dose came at about 12 weeks were combined into one group, since spike-specific TCR depth and breadth did not differ between the two schedules. Vaccinee samples came from UK trials COV001 and COV002, including a single-blind randomized controlled phase 2/3 trial of AZD1222 (ChAdOx1 nCoV-19) in healthy adults. For TCRbeta chain sequencing, PBMC samples were collected from trial participants at day 0 and at day 28 after the second dose. The CDR3 regions of human TCRbeta chains were analyzed by immunosequencing. Turning to the authors' computational methods: TCRs in the repertoires were compared against a reference library of SARS-CoV-2-specific TCRs that had been generated with the MIRA antigen-specificity platform. Breadth was defined as the fraction of unique TCRs that were SARS-CoV-2-associated. Depth was defined as the fraction of total T cells that were SARS-CoV-2-associated. Using the MIRA data, every spike-specific TCR was mapped to the spike region that the TCR reacted to and assigned to either a CD4 or a CD8 class. Log10-transformed breadth and depth values were compared by one-way ANOVA with Sidak's multiple comparisons tests. Imported from immuneACCESS, the table was reduced by TCRdb to in-frame sequences with V and J called. These copies leave out some clones; in studies compared against another copy, an unresolved V gene accounts for under half, and the cause of the remainder is not known. V, J and clone size reflect that table, while D and trimming were determined from the DNA. Recorded for this sample are fewer than 120,000 clones; about 95% of them occurred a single time. The top ten clonotypes cover 2.9% of the sample.

Taken from the germline V gene, the CDR1 and CDR2 loops are MDHEN and SYDVKM. Trimming costs V 4 bases and J 7 bases, and their ends lie 8 bases apart. The CDR3 numbers 12 residues from cysteine through phenylalanine. This entry keeps only the CDR3 DNA: 36 bases, framed from base 1. The TCR comes from an adult who received the AZD1222 COVID-19 vaccine. Recombination linked TRBV28 to TRBJ1-5; a confident D gene designation cannot be given. This specimen consisted of peripheral blood, obtained 28 days after the second AZD1222 dose. The DNA is TGTGCCAGCAGTTCCAGGCCACAGCCCCAGCATTTT. It translates as CASSSRPQPQHF.